These 7 T cell receptor beta chains were sequenced from one sample in a study of blood T cells in healthy people across ages. Alongside a J-beta primer mix, a sample-barcoded 5' primer served in a second PCR lasting about 7 to 12 cycles. TCRdb called the 5' RACE reads again in MiXCR, with one record for every CDR3 protein. The data show over 500,000 distinct CDR3 sequences, about 27% seen once. These data also formed part of another study, on T cells of mothers and their children.

The sequenced sample consisted of blood. These receptors were collected from a boy between 2 and 10 years old in good health.

The CDR3 DNA sequence: TGTGCCAGCAGCTTCAATCCGGGGCTAGGGGAGCTGTTTTTT. It is translated as CASSFNPGLGELFF. This chain joins TRBV28 and TRBJ2-2, with D tentatively TRBD1 or TRBD2 (5 bases each). CDR1 MDHEN and CDR2 SYDVKM come from the germline V gene. The CDR3 consists of 14 residues. V was pared by 6 bases and J by 8 bases, with 16 bases between.

This clonotype has only a few counts. The gene calls are TRBV20-1 and TRBJ1-4; 11 nucleotides match TRBD1. This CDR3 region has 14 residues. V was clipped by 6 bases and J by 7 bases; unmatched bases: 7. From germline, CDR1 is DFQATT and CDR2 SNEGSKA (reference sequence). The CDR3 sequence: CSALRGTGGEKLFF. The CDR3 DNA reads as TGCAGTGCCCTCCGAGGGACAGGGGGTGAAAAACTGTTTTTT.

J is TRBJ2-7 and V is TRBV6-2 or TRBV6-3, with D perhaps TRBD1 (8 bases). Germline V gene sequence: CDR1 MNHEY, CDR2 SVGEGT. V lost 7 bases to trimming and J lost 3 bases, with 16 bases between them. The CDR3 runs to 14 residues. CDR3 region: CASKAGQDRYEQYF. The CDR3 DNA reads TGTGCCAGCAAAGCGGGACAGGACCGCTACGAGCAGTACTTC.

V usage is TRBV14 and J usage is TRBJ1-2, with TRBD1 identical over 7 bases. This CDR3 has 17 amino acids. After removal of 4 bases from V and 4 bases from J, the junction contained 15 bases not matched to a gene. Per the germline V gene, CDR1 is SGHDN and CDR2 is FVKESK. The CDR3 reads CASSPVEGAAVLYGYTF. The DNA for the CDR3 is TGTGCCAGCAGCCCGGTCGAGGGGGCCGCTGTCCTCTATGGCTACACCTTC.

There are a few counts of this clonotype. J is TRBJ1-2 and V is TRBV16; TRBD1 might be the D (5 bases). The CDR3 has 15 amino acids. The V and J ends lost 4 bases and 4 bases respectively, with 16 bases between them. The germline CDR1 and CDR2 sequences are KGHSY and FQNENV. The CDR3 DNA reads TGTGCCAGCAGCCCAAGAGGGCGGGGCCGCTATGGCTACACCTTC. It is translated as CASSPRGRGRYGYTF. Full variable domain (rest looked up from reference TRBV16 and TRBJ1-2): GEEVAQTPKHLVRGEGQKAKLYCAPIKGHSYVFWYQQVLKNEFKFLISFQNENVFDETGMPKERFSAKCLPNSPCSLEIQATKLEDSAVYFCASSPRGRGRYGYTFGSGTRLTVV.

In its sample, this clonotype was seen a few times. J is TRBJ2-1 and V is TRBV7-7; 11 bases fit TRBD2. The CDR3 spans 16 residues. The V segment lost 1 base and the J segment 6 bases; nucleotides outside the gene matches: 5. Germline V gene data show CDR1 as SSHAT and CDR2 as FNYEAQ (reference sequence). CDR3: CASSLVFSGRGNEQFF. CDR3 DNA sequence: TGTGCCAGCAGCTTAGTTTTTAGCGGGAGGGGCAATGAGCAGTTCTTC.

The chain is built from TRBV20-1 and TRBJ2-5; D perhaps matches TRBD2 (5 bases). Per the germline V gene, CDR1 is DFQATT and CDR2 is SNEGSKA (reference sequence). Trimming took off 2 bases at V and 3 bases at J, with 13 bases between the two ends. This CDR3 comprises 14 residues. CDR3 coding DNA: TGCAGTGCTAGACTACTAGAATTGGAAGAGACCCAGTACTTC. This codes for CSARLLELEETQYF.